These T cell receptor beta chains were read from a single sample in a study of shared clonotypes between healthy human individuals. Produced via immunoSEQ multiplex PCR; TCRdb's table is partial and in-frame only. Of approximately 180,000 clones listed, approximately 95% are singletons. The sample consisted of naive CD4+ T cells sorted from blood. Every receptor here comes from a woman aged 30 to 39 in good health. The conserved cysteine and the conserved F or W are not part of the CDR3 here. A D gene is named only where the DNA matches it firmly.

d_call v_call cdr3_aa
NA TRBV10-1 ASSFTALPSH
TRBD2 TRBV5-4 ASSLSEGGFSYEQY
NA TRBV7-8 ASIHKVILAPQRGYGYT
NA TRBV11-1 ASSLGGSYEQY
TRBD2 TRBV5-1 ASSLEGTSGLQY
NA TRBV6-1 ASTERGSSGNTIY
TRBD1 TRBV6-5 ASSYSFDRVIYEQY
TRBD1 TRBV5-1 ASSLVQGDTEAF
TRBD2 TRBV10-3 AITAGLAGNEQF
TRBD1 TRBV28 ASSPGQGAAGNTIY
NA TRBV6-4 ASSGQGASGRFNEQF
TRBD1 TRBV10-3 AIRATGGHAEAF
NA TRBV28 ASDPRVGQPQH
TRBD2 TRBV7-9 ASSTAKLAGIGTDTQY
NA TRBV5-1 ASSLVVHNTGELF
TRBD2 TRBV4-2 ASSQDLAGVHVPREQY
NA TRBV20-1 SRGDLGYT
NA TRBV4-1 ASSQAPHEKRY
TRBD2 TRBV6-6 ASSYVGGPSYNEQF
TRBD2 TRBV5-4 ASSLGGQNGLAGTYEQY
TRBD1 TRBV7-9 ASRSNRGAGEQY
NA TRBV27 ASSRTTSYEQY
NA TRBV7-6 ASSLEAGGNTIY
NA TRBV19 ASSTGDGGYT
TRBD2 TRBV11-2 ASSSDPGTSGETQY
TRBD2 TRBV29-1 SVESTSGEQY
TRBD2 TRBV18 ASSRSGTSGSTQY
NA TRBV5-8 ASSLAADFSYEQY
TRBD1 TRBV7-9 ASSLTGSRQPQH
TRBD2 TRBV10-3 AKWGGDEQY
NA TRBV10-3 AISAGDTYEQY
NA TRBV15 ATSLGHNREKLF
NA TRBV2 ASSEPARGGGYT
NA TRBV10-1 ASSESTANTEAF
TRBD1 TRBV7-9 ASSLRQGATTSYEQY